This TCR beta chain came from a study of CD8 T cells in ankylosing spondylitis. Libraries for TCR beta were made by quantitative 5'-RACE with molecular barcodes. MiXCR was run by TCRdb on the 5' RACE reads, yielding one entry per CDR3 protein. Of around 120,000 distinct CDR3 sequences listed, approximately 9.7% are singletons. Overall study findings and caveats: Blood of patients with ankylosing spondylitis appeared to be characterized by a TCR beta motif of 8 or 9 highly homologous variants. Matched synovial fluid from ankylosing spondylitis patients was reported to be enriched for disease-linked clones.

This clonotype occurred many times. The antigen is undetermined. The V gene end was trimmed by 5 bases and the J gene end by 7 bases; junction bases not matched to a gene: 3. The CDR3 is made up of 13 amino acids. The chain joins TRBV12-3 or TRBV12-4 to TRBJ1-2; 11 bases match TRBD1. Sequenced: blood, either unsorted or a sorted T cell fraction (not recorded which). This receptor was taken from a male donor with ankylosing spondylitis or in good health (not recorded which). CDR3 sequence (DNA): TGTGCCAGCAGTCCGGGACAGGGGGTTGGCTACACCTTC. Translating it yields CASSPGQGVGYTF.